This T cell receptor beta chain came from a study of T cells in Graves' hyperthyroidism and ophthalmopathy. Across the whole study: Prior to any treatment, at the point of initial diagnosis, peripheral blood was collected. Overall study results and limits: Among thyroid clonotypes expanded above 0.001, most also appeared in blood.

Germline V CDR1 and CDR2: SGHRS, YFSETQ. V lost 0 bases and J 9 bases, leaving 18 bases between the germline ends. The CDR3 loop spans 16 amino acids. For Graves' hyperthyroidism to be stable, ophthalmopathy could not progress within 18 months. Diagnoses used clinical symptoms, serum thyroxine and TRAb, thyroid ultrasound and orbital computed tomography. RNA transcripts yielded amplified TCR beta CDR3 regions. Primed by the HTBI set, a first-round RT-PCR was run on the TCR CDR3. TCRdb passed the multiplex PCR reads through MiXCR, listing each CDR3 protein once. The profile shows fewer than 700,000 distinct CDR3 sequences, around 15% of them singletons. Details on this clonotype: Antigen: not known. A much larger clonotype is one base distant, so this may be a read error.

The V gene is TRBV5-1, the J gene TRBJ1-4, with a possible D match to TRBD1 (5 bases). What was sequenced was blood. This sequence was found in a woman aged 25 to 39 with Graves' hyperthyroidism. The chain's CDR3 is CASSLGAGTPSQKLFF. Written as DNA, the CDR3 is TGCGCCAGCAGCTTGGGTGCAGGGACGCCGAGTCAAAAACTGTTTTTT.